The rows below give T cell receptor beta chains drawn from one sample of a study of T cell responses to AZD1222 COVID-19 vaccine. Profiled with immunoSEQ multiplex PCR; TCRdb holds only in-frame clones, not every one. The sample consists of around 140,000 clones, over 75% of them appearing once. Sequenced here: peripheral blood, sampled on day 0 of AZD1222 vaccination. The receptors shown here come from an adult in good health. The CDR3 runs from the conserved cysteine through the conserved F or W. The order of the fields is CDR3 length, V gene, CDR3 protein.

cdr3_length: 15
v_call: TRBV5-1
cdr3_aa: CASSLGVEGNQPQHF

cdr3_length: 15
v_call: TRBV29-1
cdr3_aa: CSVEAAEHANYGYTF

cdr3_length: 16
v_call: TRBV15
cdr3_aa: CATSAWGGNTNEKLFF

cdr3_length: 16
v_call: TRBV3-1/TRBV3-2
cdr3_aa: CASSLVQRGDTDTQYF

cdr3_length: 19
v_call: TRBV15
cdr3_aa: CATSRGRDIGTATNEKLFF

cdr3_length: 15
v_call: TRBV11-2
cdr3_aa: CASSLGQGNYNEQFF

cdr3_length: 13
v_call: TRBV12-3/TRBV12-4
cdr3_aa: CASNLGQGSPLHF

cdr3_length: 14
v_call: TRBV9
cdr3_aa: CASSVDGAGEKLFF

cdr3_length: 13
v_call: TRBV5-6
cdr3_aa: CASSLEPGETQYF

cdr3_length: 15
v_call: TRBV6-5
cdr3_aa: CASSSGNRGRNTIYF

cdr3_length: 16
v_call: TRBV7-6
cdr3_aa: CASSLTGSWGAAEAFF

cdr3_length: 15
v_call: TRBV7-2
cdr3_aa: CASSPGDYSNQPQHF

cdr3_length: 17
v_call: TRBV27
cdr3_aa: CASSGPRGSSYNSPLHF

cdr3_length: 14
v_call: TRBV2
cdr3_aa: CASRTGRTVYGYTF

cdr3_length: 15
v_call: TRBV18
cdr3_aa: CASSPDSGAGQPQHF

cdr3_length: 14
v_call: TRBV4-3
cdr3_aa: CASSQGGFFSPLHF

cdr3_length: 13
v_call: TRBV2
cdr3_aa: CASSRQGTDTQYF

cdr3_length: 13
v_call: TRBV9
cdr3_aa: CASSTEDHYEQYF

cdr3_length: 13
v_call: TRBV7-9
cdr3_aa: CASSYTGSYGYTF

cdr3_length: 19
v_call: TRBV27
cdr3_aa: CASTPSWGDAVVNTGELFF

cdr3_length: 15
v_call: TRBV5-6
cdr3_aa: CASSSPGGASYEQYF

cdr3_length: 12
v_call: TRBV12-3/TRBV12-4
cdr3_aa: CASSEMFGEQYF

cdr3_length: 15
v_call: TRBV10-3
cdr3_aa: CAISESQMGNQPQHF

cdr3_length: 14
v_call: TRBV4-2
cdr3_aa: CASLRGGGETEAFF

cdr3_length: 15
v_call: TRBV7-2
cdr3_aa: CASSLWARLENTIYF

cdr3_length: 15
v_call: TRBV5-8
cdr3_aa: CASSFEGGPLNEQFF

cdr3_length: 17
v_call: TRBV5-6
cdr3_aa: CASSPGGVGAHTGELFF

cdr3_length: 14
v_call: TRBV4-1
cdr3_aa: CASRGIGFNQPQHF

cdr3_length: 15
v_call: TRBV5-1
cdr3_aa: CASSLGGQGWNEQFF

cdr3_length: 12
v_call: TRBV7-9
cdr3_aa: CASSQKLYEQYF

cdr3_length: 16
v_call: TRBV3-1/TRBV3-2
cdr3_aa: CASSQSLIGQGRSYTF

cdr3_length: 15
v_call: TRBV28
cdr3_aa: CASSLRGYSNQPQHF

cdr3_length: 14
v_call: TRBV5-1
cdr3_aa: CASRLSHENYEQYF

cdr3_length: 16
v_call: TRBV19
cdr3_aa: CASSIDPLQRTDTQYF

cdr3_length: 15
v_call: TRBV27
cdr3_aa: CASSAGQGLRNTIYF

cdr3_length: 14
v_call: TRBV21-1
cdr3_aa: CASSKGDRDTEAFF

cdr3_length: 15
v_call: TRBV19
cdr3_aa: CASSMGTATNEKLFF

cdr3_length: 17
v_call: TRBV5-6
cdr3_aa: CASSLPTAGRSNSPLHF

cdr3_length: 14
v_call: TRBV6-5
cdr3_aa: CASSPDPGLSPLHF

cdr3_length: 15
v_call: TRBV9
cdr3_aa: CASSLQGNGNQPQHF

cdr3_length: 12
v_call: TRBV5-1
cdr3_aa: CASSHFSGELFF

cdr3_length: 15
v_call: TRBV25-1
cdr3_aa: CASSELRTTVQTQYF

cdr3_length: 14
v_call: TRBV2
cdr3_aa: CASSPRQGTNGYTF

cdr3_length: 16
v_call: TRBV28
cdr3_aa: CASSTYAGRRPYEQYF

cdr3_length: 19
v_call: TRBV19
cdr3_aa: CASSVTDRARLNMNTEAFF